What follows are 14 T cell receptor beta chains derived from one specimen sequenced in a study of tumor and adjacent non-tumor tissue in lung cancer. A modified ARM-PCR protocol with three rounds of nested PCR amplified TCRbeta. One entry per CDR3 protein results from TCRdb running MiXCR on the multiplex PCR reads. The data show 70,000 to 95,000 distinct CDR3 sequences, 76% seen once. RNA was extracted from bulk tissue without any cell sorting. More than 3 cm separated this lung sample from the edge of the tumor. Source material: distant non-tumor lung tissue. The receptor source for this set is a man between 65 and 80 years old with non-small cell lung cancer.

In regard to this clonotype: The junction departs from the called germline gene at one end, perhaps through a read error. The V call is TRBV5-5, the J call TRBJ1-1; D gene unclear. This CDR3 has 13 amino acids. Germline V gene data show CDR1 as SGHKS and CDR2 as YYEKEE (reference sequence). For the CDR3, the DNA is TGTGTCAGCAGCTTGGTCCTTAACACTGAAGCTTTCTTT. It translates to CVSSLVLNTEAFF.

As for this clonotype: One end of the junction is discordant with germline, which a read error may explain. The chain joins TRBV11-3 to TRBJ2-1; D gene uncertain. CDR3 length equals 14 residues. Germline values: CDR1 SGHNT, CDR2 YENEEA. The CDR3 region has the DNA TGTGCCAGCAGCTCAGATCCCTCCTTCAATGAGCAATTCTTC. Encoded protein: CASSSDPSFNEQFF.

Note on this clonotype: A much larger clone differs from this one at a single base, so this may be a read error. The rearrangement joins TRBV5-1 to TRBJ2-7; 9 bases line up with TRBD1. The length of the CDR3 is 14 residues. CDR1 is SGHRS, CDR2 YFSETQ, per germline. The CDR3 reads CASSVDRGIYEHYF. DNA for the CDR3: TGCGCCAGCAGCGTCGACAGGGGGATCTACGAGCACTACTTC.

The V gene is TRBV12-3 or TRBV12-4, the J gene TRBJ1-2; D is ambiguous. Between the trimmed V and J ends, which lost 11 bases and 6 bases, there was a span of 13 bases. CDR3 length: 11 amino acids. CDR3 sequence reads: CACTLGDGYTF. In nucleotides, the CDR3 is TGTGCCTGCACCTTGGGTGATGGCTACACCTTC.

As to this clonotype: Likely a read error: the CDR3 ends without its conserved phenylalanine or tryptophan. This chain's CDR3 is CSAGSYEQYI. CDR3 in DNA: TGCAGCGCCGGGAGTTACGAGCAGTACATC. This chain connects TRBV29-1 to TRBJ2-7; the D gene is possibly TRBD2 (6 bases). Germline loops: CDR1 SQVTM, CDR2 ANQGSEA. The CDR3 contains 10 residues. V gave up 7 bases and J gave up 4 bases, with 8 bases separating them.

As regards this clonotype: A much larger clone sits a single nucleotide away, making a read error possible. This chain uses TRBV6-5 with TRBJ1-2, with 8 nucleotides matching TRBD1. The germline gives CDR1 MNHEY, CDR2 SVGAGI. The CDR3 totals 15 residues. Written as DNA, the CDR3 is TGTGCCAGCAGTAATCAGGGGGCCGATCACTATGCCTACACCTTC. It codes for CASSNQGADHYAYTF.

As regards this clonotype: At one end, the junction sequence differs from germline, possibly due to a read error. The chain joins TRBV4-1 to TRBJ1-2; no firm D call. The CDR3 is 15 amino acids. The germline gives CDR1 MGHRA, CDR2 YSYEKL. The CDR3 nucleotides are TGCGCCAGCTGCCAGGATGTGCAGTCTTTTGATGGCTACACCTTC. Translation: CASCQDVQSFDGYTF.

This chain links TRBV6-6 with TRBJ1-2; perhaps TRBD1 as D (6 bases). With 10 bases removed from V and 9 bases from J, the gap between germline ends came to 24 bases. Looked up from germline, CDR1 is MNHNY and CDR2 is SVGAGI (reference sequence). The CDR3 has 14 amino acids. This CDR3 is CANSPRQVTRRYTF. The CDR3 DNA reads TGTGCCAACAGCCCTAGACAGGTCACAAGGCGCTACACCTTC.

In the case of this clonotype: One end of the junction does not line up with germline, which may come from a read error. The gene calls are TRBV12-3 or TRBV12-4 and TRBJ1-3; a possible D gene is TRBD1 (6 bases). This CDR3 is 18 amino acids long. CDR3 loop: CASSRSGTGIGSGNTIYF. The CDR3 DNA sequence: TGTGCCAGCAGTCGTTCCGGAACAGGGATCGGCTCTGGAAACACGATATATTTT.

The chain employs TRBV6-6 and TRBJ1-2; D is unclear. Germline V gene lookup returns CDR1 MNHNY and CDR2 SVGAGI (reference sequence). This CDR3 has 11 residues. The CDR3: CVNTKLFGYTF. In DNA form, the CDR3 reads TGTGTCAATACGAAGCTTTTTGGCTACACCTTC.

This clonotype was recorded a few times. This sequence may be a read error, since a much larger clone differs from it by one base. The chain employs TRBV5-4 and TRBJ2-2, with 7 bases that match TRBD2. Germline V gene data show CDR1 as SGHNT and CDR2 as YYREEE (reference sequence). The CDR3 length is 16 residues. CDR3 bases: TGTGCCAGCAGCTGGATGTCTAGCGGCGCTACCGCGGAGCTGTTTTTT. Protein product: CASSWMSSGATAELFF.

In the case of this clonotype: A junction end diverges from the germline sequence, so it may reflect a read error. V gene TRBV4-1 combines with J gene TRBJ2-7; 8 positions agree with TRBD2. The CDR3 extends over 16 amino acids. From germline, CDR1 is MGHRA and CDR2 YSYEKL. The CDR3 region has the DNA TGCGCTAGCAGCCTGACACTAGCGGCAGAGGGGGACGAGCAGTACTTC. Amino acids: CASSLTLAAEGDEQYF.

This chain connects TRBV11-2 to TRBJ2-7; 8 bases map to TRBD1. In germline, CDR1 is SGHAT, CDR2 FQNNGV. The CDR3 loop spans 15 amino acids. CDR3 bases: TGTCCCAACAGCTTAGATCAGGGGGCCCCGTACGAGCAGTACTTC. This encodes CPNSLDQGAPYEQYF.

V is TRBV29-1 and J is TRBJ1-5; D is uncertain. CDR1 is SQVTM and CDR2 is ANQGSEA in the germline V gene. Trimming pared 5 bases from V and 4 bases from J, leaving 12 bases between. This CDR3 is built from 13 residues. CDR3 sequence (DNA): TGCAGCGTTAGTTCGGAATTTAATCAGCCCCAGCATTTT. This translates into CSVSSEFNQPQHF.